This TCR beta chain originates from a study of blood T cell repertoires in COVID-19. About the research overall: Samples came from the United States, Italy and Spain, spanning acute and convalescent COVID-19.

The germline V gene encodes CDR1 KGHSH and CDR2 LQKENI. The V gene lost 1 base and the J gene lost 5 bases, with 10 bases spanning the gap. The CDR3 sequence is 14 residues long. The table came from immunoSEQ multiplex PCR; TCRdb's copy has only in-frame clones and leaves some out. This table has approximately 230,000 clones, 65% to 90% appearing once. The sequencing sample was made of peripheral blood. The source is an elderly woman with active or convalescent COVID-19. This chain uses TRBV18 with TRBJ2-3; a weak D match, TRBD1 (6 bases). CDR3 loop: CASSPQQGVDTQYF. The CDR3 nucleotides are TGTGCCAGCTCACCACAACAGGGTGTAGATACGCAGTATTTT.